Below, 20 T cell receptor beta chains from the same sample are listed, as sequenced in a study of cytomegalovirus exposure and HLA in healthy donors. PCR was performed using 60 Vbeta and 13 Jbeta primers. Produced via immunoSEQ multiplex PCR; TCRdb's table is partial and in-frame only. The data show 150,000 to 200,000 clones, with 60% to 80% seen just once and 4.7% held by the top ten. The sequenced sample consisted of PBMCs. These receptor sequences come from a man aged 18 to 29 in good health and CMV-seropositive.

The genes are TRBV5-1 and TRBJ2-1, with 10 bases identical to TRBD2. This CDR3 has 19 amino acids. Trimming removed 0 bases from V and 0 bases from J; junction bases left unmatched: 9. Looked up from germline, CDR1 is SGHRS and CDR2 is YFSETQ. The CDR3 protein is CASSLVLAGYGGSYNEQFF. The CDR3 DNA sequence: TGCGCCAGCAGCTTGGTACTAGCGGGATATGGGGGCTCCTACAATGAGCAGTTCTTC.

The rearrangement joins TRBV5-1 to TRBJ1-1; D might be TRBD1 (6 bases). This CDR3 has 15 residues. Germline V lookup: CDR1 SGHRS, CDR2 YFSETQ. The ends were cut back, 0 bases at V and 3 bases at J, with 12 bases in the middle. CDR3 amino acids: CASSLEGRQDTEAFF. The CDR3 DNA sequence: TGCGCCAGCAGCTTGGAGGGGAGACAGGACACTGAAGCTTTCTTT.

The chain is built from TRBV19 and TRBJ2-2; 13 nucleotides match TRBD2. V lost 8 bases, J lost 6 bases, and 9 bases stayed unmatched. The CDR3 runs 16 residues. Germline V lookup: CDR1 LNHDA, CDR2 SQIVND (reference sequence). The CDR3 nucleotides read TGTGCCAGTCGTGGGACTAGCGGGAATTCGCCCGGGGAGCTGTTTTTT. It translates to CASRGTSGNSPGELFF.

This chain connects TRBV6-5 to TRBJ2-7, with TRBD2 identical over 7 bases. Germline CDR1 is MNHEY and CDR2 is SVGAGI. The J segment lost 3 bases and the V segment lost 6 bases, leaving 5 bases of the junction unmatched. This CDR3 is built from 13 residues. This CDR3 reads CASRSSGGYEQYV. The CDR3 DNA sequence: TGTGCCAGCAGGTCTAGCGGAGGCTACGAGCAGTACGTC.

The rearrangement uses TRBV25-1 and TRBJ2-3; 8 bases map to TRBD1. CDR3 length equals 15 residues. The germline CDR1 and CDR2 sequences are MGHDK and SYGVNS. Trimming cost V 3 bases and J 1 base; bases outside gene matches: 3. Here the CDR3 DNA reads TGTGCCAGCAGTGAGAGGACAGGGCGCACAGATACGCAGTATTTT. Translation gives CASSERTGRTDTQYF.

This chain uses TRBV5-1 with TRBJ2-7; 11 bases fit TRBD2. The junction had 5 bases not matched to a gene; V was cut back by 2 bases and J by 4 bases. The CDR3 runs 15 residues. CDR1 SGHRS and CDR2 YFSETQ come from the germline V gene. The CDR3 sequence: CASSLLAGVMYEQYV. CDR3 bases: TGCGCCAGCAGCTTACTAGCGGGAGTGATGTACGAGCAGTACGTC.

This clone was seen only a few times. The chain links TRBV6-4 to TRBJ2-1; 9 bases are a match to TRBD2. Germline V gene sequence: CDR1 MRHNA, CDR2 SNTAGT. After removal of 5 bases from V and 5 bases from J, the junction contained 7 bases not matched to a gene. CDR3 size: 15 residues. The CDR3, as DNA: TGTGCCAGCAGTTCCTTAGCGGGAGATAACAATGAGCAGTTCTTC. Its protein is CASSSLAGDNNEQFF.

The V call is TRBV29-1, the J call TRBJ2-2; 12 nucleotides match TRBD2. Germline V gives CDR1 SQVTM, CDR2 ANQGSEA. J lost 3 bases, V lost 6 bases, and 11 bases had no gene match. The CDR3 sequence is 17 residues long. In DNA, the CDR3 is TGCAGCGTCGCCCCTCTAGCGGGAGGGCCCTACACCGGGGAGCTGTTTTTT. This codes for CSVAPLAGGPYTGELFF.

V usage is TRBV5-1 and J usage is TRBJ2-6; perhaps TRBD1 as D (6 bases). CDR3 length: 15 residues. CDR1 and CDR2 (germline): SGHRS, YFSETQ. V was clipped by 2 bases and J by 1 base, with 7 bases between them. CDR3 protein: CASSFTGSGANVLTF. Here the CDR3 DNA reads TGCGCCAGCAGCTTTACAGGGTCTGGGGCCAACGTCCTGACTTTC.

The rearrangement joins TRBV9 to TRBJ2-1; 8 positions agree with TRBD2. In germline, CDR1 is SGDLS, CDR2 YYNGEE. The CDR3 sequence is 15 residues long. Trimming took 4 bases from V and 4 from J; bases not matched to a gene: 7. The CDR3 nucleotides read TGTGCCAGCAGCACCCAAGCGGGGGTGTACAATGAGCAGTTCTTC. Protein sequence: CASSTQAGVYNEQFF. Filled out from reference TRBV9 and TRBJ2-1, the complete variable domain reads DSGVTQTPKHLITATGQRVTLRCSPRSGDLSVYWYQQSLDQGLQFLIQYYNGEERAKGNILERFSAQQFPDLHSELNLSSLELGDSALYFCASSTQAGVYNEQFFGPGTRLTVL.

This clone was seen only once. The chain combines TRBV21-1 with TRBJ1-2; the table assigns TRBD1, which was not confirmed against the DNA. TRBV21-1 is a pseudogene segment. The CDR3 spans 12 residues. The DNA of the CDR3 is TGTGCCAGCAGCAGGGGGCACCATGGCTACACCTTC. It is translated as CASSRGHHGYTF.

The chain combines TRBV12-5 with TRBJ1-5; 11 positions agree with TRBD1. The CDR3 sequence is 16 residues long. Germline CDR1 reads LGHNT; CDR2 reads FRNRAP. J gave up 4 bases and V 0 bases, and 2 bases lay outside the gene matches. The CDR3 nucleotides are TGTGCTAGTGGTTTGGTGGGGACAGGGGGGAATCAGCCCCAGCATTTT. It yields the protein CASGLVGTGGNQPQHF. Full variable domain (remainder filled in from reference TRBV12-5 and TRBJ1-5): DARVTQTPRHKVTEMGQEVTMRCQPILGHNTVFWYRQTMMQGLELLAYFRNRAPLDDSGMPKDRFSAEMPDATLATLKIQPSEPRDSAVYFCASGLVGTGGNQPQHFGDGTRLSIL.

The chain recombines TRBV7-9 with TRBJ2-1; D remains unclear. CDR3 length equals 12 residues. V shed 3 bases and J shed 8 bases, with 8 bases lying between them. Per germline, CDR1 SEHNR and CDR2 FQNEAQ (reference sequence). CDR3 bases: TGTGCCAGCAGCTTGATCCGCGATGAGCAGTTCTTC. Translating it yields CASSLIRDEQFF. The full variable domain, its missing parts supplied by reference TRBV7-9 and TRBJ2-1, is DTGVSQNPRHKITKRGQNVTFRCDPISEHNRLYWYRQTLGQGPEFLTYFQNEAQLEKSRLLSDRFSAERPKGSFSTLEIQRTEQGDSAMYLCASSLIRDEQFFGPGTRLTVL.

The rearrangement links TRBV18 to TRBJ1-1; D is undetermined. The CDR3 runs 14 residues. The V and J ends lost 2 bases and 5 bases respectively, with 12 bases between them. The germline gives CDR1 KGHSH, CDR2 LQKENI. The CDR3 nucleotides are TGTGCCAGCTCACCAATAGGTCTAGGAACTGAAGCTTTCTTT. Its translation is CASSPIGLGTEAFF.

This sequence joins TRBV25-1 and TRBJ1-1; possibly TRBD1 for D (6 bases). Trimming shortened V by 3 bases and J by 2 bases, and 10 bases separated the two germline ends. Germline V gene sequence: CDR1 MGHDK, CDR2 SYGVNS. The CDR3 totals 14 residues. For the CDR3, the DNA is TGTGCCAGCAGTGATGAGGGACAAAACACTGAAGCTTTCTTT. As protein: CASSDEGQNTEAFF.

CDR3 nucleotide sequence: TGTGCCAGCAGCTTAGTTTTCCGGACAGGGAGTGGAGGCTACACCTTC. It encodes CASSLVFRTGSGGYTF. The V gene is TRBV11-2, the J gene TRBJ1-2; TRBD1 matches 8 bases. The CDR3 length is 16 residues. Germline values: CDR1 SGHAT, CDR2 FQNNGV. With V trimmed by 1 base and J by 8 bases, 12 bases remained unmatched.

V and J are TRBV7-9 and TRBJ2-3; 7 bases are a match to TRBD2. Germline CDR1 reads SEHNR; CDR2 reads FQNEAQ (reference sequence). V dropped 7 bases and J dropped 0; count of bases not matched to a gene: 10. This CDR3 is 16 amino acids long. In DNA, the CDR3 is TGTGCCAGCATCCCCCGGGACTACCGTAGCACAGATACGCAGTATTTT. It is translated as CASIPRDYRSTDTQYF.

The J gene is TRBJ1-2, the V gene TRBV7-8; D is possibly TRBD1 (6 bases). Trimming left V 5 bases short and J 4 bases short, with 17 bases between. Germline CDR1 reads SGHVS; CDR2 reads FQNEAQ. This CDR3 has 15 amino acids. This CDR3 reads CASSRGGGRSYGYTF. For the CDR3, the DNA is TGTGCCAGCAGCAGAGGGGGGGGAAGGAGCTATGGCTACACCTTC.

CDR3 nucleotide sequence: TGTGCCAGCAGTGTCACGAGGAACCAAGAGACCCAGTACTTC. It codes for CASSVTRNQETQYF. The rearrangement uses TRBV2 and TRBJ2-5; D ambiguous. The CDR3 contains 14 residues. Trimming cost V 4 bases and J 0 bases, with 9 bases left between them. From germline, CDR1 is SNHLY and CDR2 FYNNEI.

V is TRBV29-1 and J is TRBJ1-2, with 7 bases aligning to TRBD1. CDR1 and CDR2 (germline): SQVTM, ANQGSEA. The CDR3 has 12 residues. V lost 5 bases and J lost 5; bases outside the gene matches: 5. CDR3 sequence (DNA): TGCAGCGTTCCAGGACAGGATTATGGCTACACCTTC. This sequence encodes CSVPGQDYGYTF.